This record concerns one T cell receptor (beta chain) sequence. Its antigen is still unknown. These data come from a study of T cells in localized non-small cell lung cancer. Study-level points and caveats: Increased T cell density in blood showed an association with longer overall survival. Adjacent lung was found to contain a median approximately 60 of the top 100 tumor clones.

Between the trimmed V and J ends, which lost 2 bases and 12 bases, there was a span of 8 bases. Germline-derived CDR1 and CDR2 are SGHTA and FQGNSA. The CDR3 has 12 residues. TCRdb keeps only in-frame clones here, not all; method: immunoSEQ multiplex PCR. The sample has around 35,000 clones, 75% to 95% seen once. The chain carries TRBV7-2 and TRBJ1-6; no reliable D call. This TCR was recovered from a female donor of 60 years or more with stage II lung adenocarcinoma. The sequences come from peripheral blood mononuclear cells, collected before any cancer treatment. The CDR3 region is CASSLNGLPLHF. Written as DNA, the CDR3 is TGTGCCAGCAGCTTAAACGGATTACCCCTCCACTTT.